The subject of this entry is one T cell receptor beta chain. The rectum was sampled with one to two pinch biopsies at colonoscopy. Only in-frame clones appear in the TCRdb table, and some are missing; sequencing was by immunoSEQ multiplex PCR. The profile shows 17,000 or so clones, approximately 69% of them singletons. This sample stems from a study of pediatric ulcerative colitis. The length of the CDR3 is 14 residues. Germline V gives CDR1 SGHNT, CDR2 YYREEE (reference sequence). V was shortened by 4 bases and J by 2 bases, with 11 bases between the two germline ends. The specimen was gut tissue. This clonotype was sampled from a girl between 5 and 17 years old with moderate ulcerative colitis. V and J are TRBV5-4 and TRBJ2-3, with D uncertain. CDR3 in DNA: TGTGCCAGCAGCCGAGGCCATTTCACAGATACGCAGTATTTT. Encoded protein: CASSRGHFTDTQYF.